The clone carrying this T cell receptor beta chain was seen only a few times. Its target is not known. Germline V gene lookup returns CDR1 LNHNV and CDR2 YYDKDF (reference sequence). V shed 0 bases and J shed 8 bases, with 10 bases lying between them. This CDR3 is 13 amino acids long. The use of genomic DNA as template underpinned the TCR beta VDJ and CDR3 profiling. In TCRdb, the reads were re-called with MiXCR into one record per CDR3 protein. Among about 220,000 distinct CDR3 sequences listed, almost 35% were seen once. These data originate in a study of CD8+CD57+ T cells in acquired aplastic anemia. In the study overall: In CD4+ cells, healthy donors produced an average of about 11 million reads.

Findings and caveats of the study: Between patients and controls, CD8+ Simpson's diversity did not vary significantly. Comparison of patients with controls identified 25 to 35 shared CD8+ CDR3 sequences.

The sample taken for sequencing was sorted CD4+, CD8+, or CD8+CD57+ T cells (not recorded which) from PBMCs. This clonotype was sampled from a human donor in good health, serving as a control. This chain joins TRBV15 and TRBJ1-2; D gene ambiguous. The CDR3 bases are TGTGCCACCAGCAGAGAACAGACTAGCGGCTACACCTTC. It yields the protein CATSREQTSGYTF.